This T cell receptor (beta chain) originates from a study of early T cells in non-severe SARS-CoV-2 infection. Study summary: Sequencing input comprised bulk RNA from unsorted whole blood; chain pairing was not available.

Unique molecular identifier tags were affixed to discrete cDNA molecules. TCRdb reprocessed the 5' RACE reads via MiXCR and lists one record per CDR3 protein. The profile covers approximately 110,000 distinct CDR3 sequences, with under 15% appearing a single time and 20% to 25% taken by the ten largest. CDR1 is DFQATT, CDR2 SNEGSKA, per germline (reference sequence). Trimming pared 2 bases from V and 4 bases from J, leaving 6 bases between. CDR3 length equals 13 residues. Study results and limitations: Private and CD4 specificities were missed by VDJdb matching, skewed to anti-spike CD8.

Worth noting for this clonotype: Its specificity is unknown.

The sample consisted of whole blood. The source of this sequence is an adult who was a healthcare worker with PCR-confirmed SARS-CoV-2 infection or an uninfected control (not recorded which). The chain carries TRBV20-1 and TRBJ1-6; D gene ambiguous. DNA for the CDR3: TGCAGTGCTAGACCGGGGTATAATTCACCCCTCCACTTT. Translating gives CSARPGYNSPLHF.